A single T cell receptor (beta chain) is shown here with its context. This specimen comes from a study of blood T cell repertoires in COVID-19. Study details: Some COVID-19 samples were acute and others convalescent; all came from the United States, Italy and Spain. In each case, the material was cDNA or gDNA derived from T cells, B-cell-depleted T cells, or PBMCs.

As processed by the authors: How many nucleated cells were present was estimated from reference gene primer amplification. The data were produced by immunoSEQ multiplex PCR, yet TCRdb's version contains in-frame clones alone and is incomplete. V and J calls and clone size are those listed in that table; D and trimming were worked out from the DNA. The sample shows 150,000 to 190,000 clones, 75% to 85% of them seen only once. Germline loops: CDR1 MDHEN, CDR2 SYDVKM. The ends lost 6 bases at V and 2 bases at J; junction bases unmatched: 2. This CDR3 is built from 14 residues. The sequence was collected from a woman in her fifties or sixties with acute or convalescent COVID-19. This chain uses TRBV28 with TRBJ2-7; 12 bases fit TRBD2. Sequenced material: peripheral blood. The DNA for the CDR3 is TGTGCCAGCAGATCTAGCGGGAGGGCCTACGAGCAGTACTTC. It encodes CASRSSGRAYEQYF.